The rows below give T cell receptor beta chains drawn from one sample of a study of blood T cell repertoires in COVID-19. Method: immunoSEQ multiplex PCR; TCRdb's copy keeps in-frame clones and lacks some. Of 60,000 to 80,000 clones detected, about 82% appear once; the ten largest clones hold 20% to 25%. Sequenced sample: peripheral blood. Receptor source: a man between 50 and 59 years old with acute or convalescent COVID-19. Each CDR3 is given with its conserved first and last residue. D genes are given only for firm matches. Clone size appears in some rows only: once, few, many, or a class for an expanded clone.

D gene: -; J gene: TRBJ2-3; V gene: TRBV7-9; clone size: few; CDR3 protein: CASSLGPSTDTQYF; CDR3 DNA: TGTGCCAGCAGCTTAGGGCCTAGCACAGATACGCAGTATTTT
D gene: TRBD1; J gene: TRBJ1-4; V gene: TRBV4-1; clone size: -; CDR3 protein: CASSQTGAPNEKLFF; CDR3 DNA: TGCGCCAGCAGCCAGACAGGGGCACCTAATGAAAAACTGTTTTTT
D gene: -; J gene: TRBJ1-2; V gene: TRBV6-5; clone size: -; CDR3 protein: CASSSRGFYGYTF; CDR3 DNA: TGTGCCAGCAGCTCCCGGGGGTTTTATGGCTACACCTTC
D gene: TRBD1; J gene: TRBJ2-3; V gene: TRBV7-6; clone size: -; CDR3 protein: CASSSGGYTDTQYF; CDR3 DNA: TGTGCCAGCAGCTCAGGGGGCTACACAGATACGCAGTATTTT
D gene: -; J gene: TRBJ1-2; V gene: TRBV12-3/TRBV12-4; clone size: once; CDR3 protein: CASSLTGPAGRTF; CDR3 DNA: TGTGCCAGCAGTTTAACCGGGCCCGCGGGTCGAACCTTC
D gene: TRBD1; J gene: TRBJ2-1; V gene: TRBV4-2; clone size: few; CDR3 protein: CASSQDWSGQGWNEQFF; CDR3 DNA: TGTGCCAGCAGCCAAGATTGGTCGGGACAGGGATGGAATGAGCAGTTCTTC
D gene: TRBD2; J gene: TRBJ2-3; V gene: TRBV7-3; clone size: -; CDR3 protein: CASSALGGIADTQYF; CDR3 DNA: TGTGCCAGCAGCGCCTTGGGAGGGATCGCAGATACGCAGTATTTT
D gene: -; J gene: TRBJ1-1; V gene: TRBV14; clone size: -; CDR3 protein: CASSQELGERNTEAFF; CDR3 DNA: TGTGCCAGCAGCCAAGAATTAGGGGAACGGAACACTGAAGCTTTCTTT
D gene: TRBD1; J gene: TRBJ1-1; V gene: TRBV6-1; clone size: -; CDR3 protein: CASSALRGTENTEAFF; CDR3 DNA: TGTGCCAGCAGTGCCCTACGGGGGACAGAAAACACTGAAGCTTTCTTT
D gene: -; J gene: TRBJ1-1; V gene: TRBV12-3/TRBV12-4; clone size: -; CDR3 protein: CASSLKPNTEAFF; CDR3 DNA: TGTGCCAGCAGTTTAAAGCCAAACACTGAAGCTTTCTTT
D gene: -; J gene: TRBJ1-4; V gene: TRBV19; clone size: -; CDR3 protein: CASKGRTPGDEKLFF; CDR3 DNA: TGTGCCAGTAAGGGGAGAACACCGGGGGATGAAAAACTGTTTTTT
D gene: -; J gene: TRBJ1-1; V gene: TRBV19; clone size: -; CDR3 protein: CASSVRQSSYMNTEAFF; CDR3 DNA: TGTGCCAGTAGTGTCCGACAGAGTTCATACATGAACACTGAAGCTTTCTTT
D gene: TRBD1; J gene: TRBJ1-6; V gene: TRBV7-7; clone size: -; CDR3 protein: CASSRSRGLNSPLHF; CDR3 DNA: TGTGCCAGCAGCCGCTCCAGGGGGCTGAATTCACCCCTCCACTTT
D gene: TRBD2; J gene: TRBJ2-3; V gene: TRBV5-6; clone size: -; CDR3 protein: CASSLGSGSSTDTQYF; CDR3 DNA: TGTGCCAGCAGCTTGGGTAGCGGGTCTAGCACAGATACGCAGTATTTT
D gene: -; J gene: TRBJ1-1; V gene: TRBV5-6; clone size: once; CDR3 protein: CASTRSGGTEAFF; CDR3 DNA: TGTGCCAGCACCCGAAGTGGAGGCACTGAAGCTTTCTTT
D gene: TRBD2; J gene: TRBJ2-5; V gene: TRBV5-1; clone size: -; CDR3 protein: CASSEPLAEYETQYF; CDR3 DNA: TGCGCCAGCAGCGAGCCACTAGCGGAGTATGAGACCCAGTACTTC